Below, 16 T cell receptor beta chains from the same sample are listed, as sequenced in a study of CD8 T cells in Susac syndrome. Random-hexamer reverse transcription was applied to about 0.45 to 1 ug RNA. TCRdb passed the immunoSEQ multiplex PCR reads through MiXCR, listing each CDR3 protein once. The sample includes 120,000 or so distinct CDR3 sequences, about 94% of them seen just once. Material for sequencing was CD8+ T cells from PBMCs. These receptors were taken from a human donor with Susac syndrome.

The J gene is TRBJ1-4, the V gene TRBV9; D is undetermined. V was clipped by 4 bases and J by 2 bases, with 9 bases between them. The V gene's germline CDR1 is SGDLS and CDR2 YYNGEE. The CDR3 is 14 residues long. This chain's CDR3 is CASSKGDTNEKLFF. The CDR3 DNA follows: TGTGCCAGCAGCAAGGGTGATACTAATGAAAAACTGTTTTTT.

The chain recombines TRBV3-1 with TRBJ1-6; no clear D. Between the trimmed V and J ends, which lost 1 base and 4 bases, there was a span of 11 bases. The length of the CDR3 is 16 residues. In germline, CDR1 is LGHDT, CDR2 YNNKEL (reference sequence). The CDR3 coding sequence is TGTGCCAGCAGCCAAGGATGGACGGAGTATAATTCACCCCTCCACTTT. Amino acids: CASSQGWTEYNSPLHF.

The chain is built from TRBV29-1 and TRBJ2-7; D ambiguous. Trimming stripped 5 bases from V and 3 bases from J, with 11 bases between. This CDR3 region has 12 residues. The germline V gene has CDR1 SQVTM and CDR2 ANQGSEA. This CDR3 reads CSVSVANYEQYF. CDR3 DNA sequence: TGCAGCGTTAGTGTTGCTAACTACGAGCAGTACTTC.

The chain employs TRBV2 and TRBJ2-7, with D possibly matching TRBD1 (6 bases). The germline V gene has CDR1 SNHLY and CDR2 FYNNEI. V lost 1 base, J lost 2 bases, and 15 bases lay in between. The CDR3 is made up of 16 amino acids. This CDR3 reads CASSEDRAKTPYEQYF. CDR3 nucleotide sequence: TGTGCCAGCAGTGAAGACAGGGCTAAGACTCCCTACGAGCAGTACTTC.

The chain uses TRBV2 and TRBJ2-7; D possibly corresponds to TRBD2 (5 bases). The CDR3 is made up of 14 amino acids. V shed 2 bases and J shed 4 bases, with 12 bases lying between them. Germline CDR1 and CDR2: SNHLY and FYNNEI. The DNA for the CDR3 is TGTGCCAGCAGTGAATACGGGCCGGGGTACGAGCAGTACTTC. Amino acids: CASSEYGPGYEQYF.

The chain uses TRBV25-1 and TRBJ2-7, with 11 nucleotides matching TRBD2. The germline CDR1 and CDR2 sequences are MGHDK and SYGVNS. V shed 2 bases, J shed 3 bases, and the junction held 6 bases outside the gene matches. The CDR3 is 16 amino acids. The CDR3 region is CASSETAGTSGYEQYF. As DNA, the CDR3 is TGTGCCAGCAGTGAAACCGCCGGGACTAGCGGCTACGAGCAGTACTTC.

The chain links TRBV2 to TRBJ2-7, with D perhaps given as TRBD1 or TRBD2 (5 bases each). Germline lookup yields CDR1 SNHLY and CDR2 FYNNEI. The V end lost 5 bases, the J end lost 3 bases, and 11 bases lay between the germline ends. The CDR3 runs to 13 residues. Here the CDR3 reads CASSPGPSYEQYF. CDR3 coding DNA: TGTGCCAGCAGTCCGGGACCCAGCTACGAGCAGTACTTC. Complete variable domain (other parts from reference TRBV2 and TRBJ2-7): EPEVTQTPSHQVTQMGQEVILRCVPISNHLYFYWYRQILGQKVEFLVSFYNNEISEKSEIFDDQFSVERPDGSNFTLKIRSTKLEDSAMYFCASSPGPSYEQYFGPGTRLTVT.

Only one count was recorded for this clonotype. The chain uses TRBV30 and TRBJ2-1; D is uncertain. Germline V CDR1 and CDR2: GTSNPN, SVGIG (reference sequence). Trimming pared 2 bases from V and 5 bases from J, leaving 10 bases between. The CDR3 sequence is 13 residues long. CDR3 sequence (DNA): TGTGCCTGGAGTCTGCAGAGACACAATGAGCAGTTCTTC. Its protein product is CAWSLQRHNEQFF.

This sequence joins TRBV7-9 and TRBJ1-4; 10 nucleotides line up with TRBD1. V was pared by 6 bases and J by 10 bases, with 11 bases of the junction left unmatched. CDR1 SEHNR and CDR2 FQNEAQ come from the germline V gene (reference sequence). The CDR3 sequence is 15 residues long. CDR3 coding DNA: TGTGCCAGCAGTTCATCGGGACAGGGGTTTGGAAAACTGTTTTTT. Protein: CASSSSGQGFGKLFF.

This chain connects TRBV29-1 to TRBJ2-1; 11 bases are shared with TRBD2. V gave up 5 bases and J gave up 5 bases; unmatched junction bases: 2. Germline loops: CDR1 SQVTM, CDR2 ANQGSEA. The CDR3 sequence is 13 residues long. The DNA of the CDR3 is TGCAGCGTTCCACTAGCGGGGGACAATGAGCAGTTCTTC. This sequence encodes CSVPLAGDNEQFF.

The CDR3 DNA reads as TGCAGTGCTAGCAAATGGGACAGGGGGAAAGAGACCCAGTACTTC. Amino acids: CSASKWDRGKETQYF. The V gene is TRBV20-1, the J gene TRBJ2-5; 11 nucleotides agree with TRBD1. The trim removed 3 bases at V and 3 bases at J, leaving 6 bases unmatched. The CDR3 has 15 amino acids. The germline CDR1 and CDR2 sequences are DFQATT and SNEGSKA (reference sequence).

The chain combines TRBV27 with TRBJ2-5; 8 positions agree with TRBD2. Trimming at V came to 2 bases and at J to 5 bases, leaving 7 bases not matched to a gene. The germline CDR1 and CDR2 sequences are MNHEY and SMNVEV (reference sequence). CDR3 length: 15 amino acids. The CDR3 bases are TGTGCCAGCAGTTTAAGCTTAGCGGGATTGGAGACCCAGTACTTC. It is translated as CASSLSLAGLETQYF.

This chain joins TRBV9 and TRBJ1-4; 8 nucleotides align to TRBD1. There are 15 residues in the CDR3. V lost 4 bases to trimming and J lost 10 bases; unmatched junction nucleotides: 12. In germline, CDR1 is SGDLS, CDR2 YYNGEE. The CDR3 DNA reads as TGTGCCAGCAGCCTAACGACAGGGGACGGTGCAAAACTGTTTTTT. Translated, it gives CASSLTTGDGAKLFF.

This chain connects TRBV5-4 to TRBJ2-5; the match to TRBD2 covers 7 bases. V trimming: 3 bases; J trimming: 1 base; junction bases outside the gene matches: 9. Per germline, CDR1 SGHNT and CDR2 YYREEE (reference sequence). CDR3 length: 16 residues. Written as DNA, the CDR3 is TGTGCCAGCAGCTCGTCGGCTAGCGGACTCCAAGAGACCCAGTACTTC. Amino acids: CASSSSASGLQETQYF.

The count of this clonotype is one. The V call is TRBV5-6, the J call TRBJ2-2; D possibly matches TRBD1 or TRBD2 (5 bases each). V lost 4 bases to trimming and J lost 0 bases, with 16 bases between them. Germline CDR1 SGHDT, CDR2 YYEEEE. The CDR3 contains 17 residues. The CDR3 reads CASSPRDAKSNTGELFF. CDR3 coding DNA: TGTGCCAGCAGCCCAAGGGACGCCAAATCGAACACCGGGGAGCTGTTTTTT. Combining the CDR3 with reference TRBV5-6 and TRBJ2-2 gives the whole variable domain DAGVTQSPTHLIKTRGQQVTLRCSPKSGHDTVSWYQQALGQGPQFIFQYYEEEERQRGNFPDRFSGHQFPNYSSELNVNALLLGDSALYLCASSPRDAKSNTGELFFGEGSRLTVL.

This chain joins TRBV20-1 and TRBJ2-7, with a possible D match to TRBD2 (5 bases). Trimming stripped 3 bases from V and 5 bases from J, with 20 bases between. The CDR3 totals 15 residues. The germline gives CDR1 DFQATT, CDR2 SNEGSKA (reference sequence). The CDR3 DNA reads TGCAGTGCTAGGAATCCAGGTGAGGGTTCCAACGAGCAGTACTTC. It translates to CSARNPGEGSNEQYF.